Presented here are 24 T cell receptor beta chains from one specimen sequenced in a study of response to subunit inactivated influenza vaccine. TCRdb re-called the RT-PCR reads through MiXCR, storing one row per CDR3 protein. There are roughly 570,000 distinct CDR3 sequences in the sample; less than 15% occur only once, and 11% lies in the top ten. The sequencing here drew on PBMCs from blood, taken 11 to 12 days after vaccination. The receptors derive from a man between 50 and 59 years old who received an inactivated influenza vaccine.

V gene TRBV28 combines with J gene TRBJ1-1; D is ambiguous. This CDR3 has 13 amino acids. Trimming removed 7 bases from V and 0 bases from J, with 9 bases in between. Germline-derived CDR1 and CDR2 are MDHEN and SYDVKM. The CDR3 sequence: CASKGPLNTEAFF. The CDR3 region has the DNA TGTGCCAGCAAAGGCCCGTTGAACACTGAAGCTTTCTTT.

This clonotype was seen repeatedly, ten times or more. The chain combines TRBV29-1 with TRBJ2-7; no clear D gene. The CDR3 runs to 13 residues. Germline V CDR1 and CDR2: SQVTM, ANQGSEA. V lost 1 base and J 2 bases, leaving 9 bases between the germline ends. The CDR3 loop reads CSVEVRSTYEQYF. The CDR3 region has the DNA TGCAGCGTTGAAGTCAGGAGTACCTACGAGCAGTACTTC.

The CDR3 DNA follows: TGCAGCGTTGGTCTGGGTCGGGTTGCAGGCCAAAACATTCAGTACTTC. Translation gives CSVGLGRVAGQNIQYF. The rearrangement uses TRBV29-1 and TRBJ2-4; D not certain. Germline values: CDR1 SQVTM, CDR2 ANQGSEA. V was trimmed by 4 bases and J by 5 bases, leaving 21 bases between them. The CDR3 totals 16 residues.

In its sample, this clonotype was seen a few times. V is TRBV27 and J is TRBJ1-1, with D maybe TRBD1 (6 bases). With 6 bases removed from V and 0 bases from J, the gap between germline ends came to 17 bases. Germline V gene sequence: CDR1 MNHEY, CDR2 SMNVEV (reference sequence). This CDR3 is built from 16 residues. CDR3 loop: CASSSNRVFLNTEAFF. For the CDR3, the DNA is TGTGCCAGCAGCTCAAACAGGGTTTTCCTGAACACTGAAGCTTTCTTT.

The rearrangement joins TRBV7-3 to TRBJ2-2, with TRBD2 as a possible D gene (5 bases). The ends were cut back, 1 base at V and 0 bases at J, with 15 bases in the middle. Germline V lookup: CDR1 SGHTA, CDR2 FQGTGA. The CDR3 covers 18 residues. CDR3 sequence: CASSLIPLQRSNTGELFF. CDR3 bases: TGTGCCAGCAGCTTAATCCCCCTACAGCGGTCGAACACCGGGGAGCTGTTTTTT. Drawing the rest from reference TRBV7-3 and TRBJ2-2, the complete variable domain is GAGVSQTPSNKVTEKGKYVELRCDPISGHTALYWYRQSLGQGPEFLIYFQGTGAADDSGLPNDRFFAVRPEGSVSTLKIQRTERGDSAVYLCASSLIPLQRSNTGELFFGEGSRLTVL.

This clonotype was seen only a few times. The chain is built from TRBV5-1 and TRBJ2-7; tentatively, D is TRBD1 (5 bases). The CDR3 spans 13 residues. Germline CDR1 reads SGHRS; CDR2 reads YFSETQ. With 4 bases removed from V and 7 bases from J, the gap between germline ends came to 15 bases. The CDR3 DNA is TGCGCCAGCAGCCTCGACAGCCGGCTGGAGCAGTACTTC. Translated: CASSLDSRLEQYF.

This clonotype was recorded a few times. The gene calls are TRBV5-1 and TRBJ2-5, with a possible D match to TRBD2 (5 bases). Trimming took off 4 bases at V and 0 bases at J, with 7 bases between the two ends. This CDR3 has 13 residues. Looked up from germline, CDR1 is SGHRS and CDR2 is YFSETQ. CDR3 residues: CASSKDYQETQYF. The CDR3 DNA reads as TGCGCCAGCAGCAAGGACTACCAAGAGACCCAGTACTTC. The full variable domain, with the rest looked up from reference TRBV5-1 and TRBJ2-5, is KAGVTQTPRYLIKTRGQQVTLSCSPISGHRSVSWYQQTPGQGLQFLFEYFSETQRNKGNFPGRFSGRQFSNSRSEMNVSTLELGDSALYLCASSKDYQETQYFGPGTRLLVL.

The rearrangement uses TRBV10-3 and TRBJ2-2; 11 nucleotides match TRBD1. The CDR3 is made up of 16 amino acids. Trimming took 10 bases from V and 1 from J; bases not matched to a gene: 8. In germline, CDR1 is ENHRY, CDR2 SYGVKD. CDR3 in amino acids: CASGQGALENTGELFF. For the CDR3, the DNA is TGTGCCAGTGGACAGGGGGCCCTGGAGAACACCGGGGAGCTGTTTTTT.

In this sample, this clonotype turned up a few times. The chain recombines TRBV20-1 with TRBJ1-4; 9 bases map to TRBD1. V lost 6 bases and J lost 7; bases outside the gene matches: 9. Germline V gives CDR1 DFQATT, CDR2 SNEGSKA (reference sequence). The CDR3 has 14 residues. CDR3 coding DNA: TGCAGTGCAGAACAGACAGGGGGTGGTGAAAAACTGTTTTTT. Amino acid sequence: CSAEQTGGGEKLFF.

The rearrangement joins TRBV4-3 to TRBJ2-7; the D gene is possibly TRBD1 (6 bases). V was pared by 1 base and J by 2 bases, with 18 bases between. Germline assignment: CDR1 LGHNA and CDR2 YSLEER. CDR3 length: 17 residues. The DNA for the CDR3 is TGCGCCAGCAGCCAAGGTTCTTCAGGGGTTGGTCCCTACGAGCAGTACTTC. Translation gives CASSQGSSGVGPYEQYF.

The chain uses TRBV6-1 and TRBJ1-6; perhaps TRBD1 as D (6 bases). CDR1 is MNHNS, CDR2 SASEGT, per germline. This CDR3 region has 15 residues. V gave up 7 bases and J gave up 10 bases, with 20 bases separating them. The CDR3 DNA reads TGTGCCAGCACCCGGAACAGGGACCGGGGATCACCCCTCCACTTT. This gives the protein CASTRNRDRGSPLHF.

This clonotype appeared many times. This chain joins TRBV15 and TRBJ1-2; D perhaps matches TRBD1 (6 bases). V shed 0 bases and J shed 4 bases, with 12 bases lying between them. The germline V gene has CDR1 LNHNV and CDR2 YYDKDF (reference sequence). The CDR3 is 15 residues long. CDR3 coding DNA: TGTGCCACCAGCAGAGATGACAGGTCGACCTATGGCTACACCTTC. Translated, it gives CATSRDDRSTYGYTF.

This clonotype was picked up many times. The rearrangement joins TRBV28 to TRBJ2-1; the match to TRBD2 covers 9 bases. Germline V lookup: CDR1 MDHEN, CDR2 SYDVKM. The V segment lost 5 bases and the J segment 0 bases; nucleotides outside the gene matches: 5. This CDR3 comprises 16 residues. CDR3 residues: CASSNPSGNSYNEQFF. CDR3 nucleotides: TGTGCCAGCAGTAACCCTAGCGGGAACTCCTACAATGAGCAGTTCTTC.

The chain uses TRBV4-1 and TRBJ1-2, with D maybe TRBD1 (5 bases). Trimming stripped 1 base from V and 5 bases from J, with 14 bases between. The CDR3 has 15 residues. The germline V gene encodes CDR1 MGHRA and CDR2 YSYEKL. CDR3 in amino acids: CASSQVSQGWYGYTF. The DNA for the CDR3 is TGCGCCAGCAGCCAAGTCAGTCAGGGCTGGTATGGCTACACCTTC.

This sequence joins TRBV12-3 or TRBV12-4 and TRBJ1-1; D uncertain. V lost 3 bases to trimming and J lost 11 bases, with 13 bases between them. The CDR3 sequence is 12 residues long. DNA of the CDR3: TGTGCCAGCAGTTTCGGCGGGGTGAAGGCTTTCTTT. It yields the protein CASSFGGVKAFF.

This chain uses TRBV28 with TRBJ2-7; 10 bases align to TRBD2. Germline CDR1 and CDR2: MDHEN and SYDVKM. Trimming took 1 base from V and 0 from J; bases not matched to a gene: 6. This CDR3 is built from 17 residues. The DNA of the CDR3 is TGTGCCAGCAGTTTATCCCTAGCGGGGGCAAGCTCCTACGAGCAGTACTTC. This sequence encodes CASSLSLAGASSYEQYF. Drawing the rest from reference TRBV28 and TRBJ2-7, the complete variable domain is DVKVTQSSRYLVKRTGEKVFLECVQDMDHENMFWYRQDPGLGLRLIYFSYDVKMKEKGDIPEGYSVSREKKERFSLILESASTNQTSMYLCASSLSLAGASSYEQYFGPGTRLTVT.

This clonotype was seen a handful of times. The chain combines TRBV5-4 with TRBJ2-1; 9 bases are shared with TRBD2. V shed 0 bases and J 6 bases; nucleotides not matched to a gene: 4. Per the germline V gene, CDR1 is SGHNT and CDR2 is YYREEE (reference sequence). CDR3 size: 15 residues. In DNA form, the CDR3 reads TGTGCCAGCAGCTTGGGGGCTAGCGGGGCCAATGAGCAGTTCTTC. Protein sequence: CASSLGASGANEQFF. Filled out from reference TRBV5-4 and TRBJ2-1, the complete variable domain reads ETGVTQSPTHLIKTRGQQVTLRCSSQSGHNTVSWYQQALGQGPQFIFQYYREEENGRGNFPPRFSGLQFPNYSSELNVNALELDDSALYLCASSLGASGANEQFFGPGTRLTVL.

This clonotype was seen a handful of times. The chain recombines TRBV5-1 with TRBJ2-2; 7 bases match TRBD2. V dropped 4 bases and J dropped 2; count of bases not matched to a gene: 5. The CDR3 has 15 amino acids. The germline V gene has CDR1 SGHRS and CDR2 YFSETQ. Here the CDR3 reads CASSAASGNTGELFF. The CDR3 DNA follows: TGCGCCAGCAGCGCGGCTAGCGGAAACACCGGGGAGCTGTTTTTT. The whole variable domain, remainder taken from reference TRBV5-1 and TRBJ2-2, is KAGVTQTPRYLIKTRGQQVTLSCSPISGHRSVSWYQQTPGQGLQFLFEYFSETQRNKGNFPGRFSGRQFSNSRSEMNVSTLELGDSALYLCASSAASGNTGELFFGEGSRLTVL.

The chain couples TRBV7-3 to TRBJ2-5; tentative D call: TRBD2 (5 bases). Trimming left V 0 bases short and J 3 bases short, with 20 bases between. CDR1 is SGHTA, CDR2 FQGTGA, per germline. The CDR3 is made up of 18 amino acids. In nucleotides, the CDR3 is TGTGCCAGCAGCTTAACGGCCGGGGATGGGTTAAAAAAAGAGACCCAGTACTTC. It encodes CASSLTAGDGLKKETQYF.

The sample holds a few counts of this clonotype. The chain uses TRBV7-2 and TRBJ2-7, with D tentatively TRBD2 (5 bases). Per the germline V gene, CDR1 is SGHTA and CDR2 is FQGNSA. V dropped 2 bases and J dropped 3 bases, with 14 bases sitting between them. The CDR3 runs 15 residues. The chain's CDR3 is CASSLSVVGVYEQYF. DNA of the CDR3: TGTGCCAGCAGCTTATCGGTGGTCGGGGTCTACGAGCAGTACTTC.

The chain employs TRBV7-9 and TRBJ2-2; 9 bases are shared with TRBD2. This CDR3 region has 15 residues. V lost 5 bases and J lost 5; bases outside the gene matches: 6. The germline V gene has CDR1 SEHNR and CDR2 FQNEAQ (reference sequence). The CDR3 sequence: CASSQIAGATGELFF. As DNA, the CDR3 is TGTGCCAGCAGCCAGATAGCGGGAGCGACCGGGGAGCTGTTTTTT.

Only a few counts were recorded for this clonotype. The gene calls are TRBV12-3 or TRBV12-4 and TRBJ1-3; D is ambiguous. V was trimmed by 4 bases and J by 6 bases, leaving 10 bases between them. The CDR3 totals 13 residues. CDR3 in DNA: TGTGCCAGCAGTTCCTCCCCATCAAACACCATATATTTT. It translates to CASSSSPSNTIYF.

This chain connects TRBV20-1 to TRBJ1-6, with a possible D match to TRBD1 (5 bases). Germline assignment: CDR1 DFQATT and CDR2 SNEGSKA (reference sequence). Trimming pared 4 bases from V and 8 bases from J, leaving 21 bases between. The length of the CDR3 is 16 residues. CDR3 nucleotides: TGCAGTGCTACTGACGGGGGGAGTTTCGGGGATTCACCCCTCCACTTT. Protein product: CSATDGGSFGDSPLHF.

This clonotype turned up a few times. The rearrangement joins TRBV7-2 to TRBJ2-1, with D possibly being TRBD2 (6 bases). Trimming pared 2 bases from V and 10 bases from J, leaving 15 bases between. The CDR3 runs to 14 residues. Germline-derived CDR1 and CDR2 are SGHTA and FQGNSA. The CDR3 region is CASSLYYSGGEQFF. CDR3 in DNA: TGTGCCAGCAGCTTATATTATAGCGGTGGGGAGCAGTTCTTC.